The next 18 T cell receptor beta chains were all read from a single sample in a study of blood T cell repertoires in COVID-19. Using immunoSEQ multiplex PCR, the repertoire was profiled, and TCRdb retains in-frame clones only, with some absent. The sample holds a few hundred thousand clones; over 75% are singletons and the top ten take 1.1%. Source material: PBMCs or T cells enriched from blood (not recorded which). The receptors originated from a man aged 25-40 years who had recovered from COVID-19.

The gene calls are TRBV6-1 and TRBJ1-3, with 8 bases matching TRBD1. CDR1 and CDR2 (germline): MNHNS, SASEGT. V lost 4 bases and J lost 4; bases outside the gene matches: 9. The CDR3 totals 16 residues. CDR3 sequence reads: CASSAFQGARGNTIYF. The CDR3 DNA reads as TGTGCCAGCAGTGCGTTTCAGGGGGCGCGGGGAAACACCATATATTTT.

V usage is TRBV7-9 and J usage is TRBJ2-5, with 7 bases identical to TRBD1. CDR1 SEHNR and CDR2 FQNEAQ come from the germline V gene (reference sequence). This CDR3 has 15 amino acids. J lost 5 bases, V lost 8 bases, and 14 bases had no gene match. The CDR3 here is CASSIWVRGRETQYF. CDR3 in DNA: TGTGCCAGCTCCATTTGGGTGAGGGGGCGGGAGACCCAGTACTTC. The whole variable domain, filled in from reference TRBV7-9 and TRBJ2-5, reads DTGVSQNPRHKITKRGQNVTFRCDPISEHNRLYWYRQTLGQGPEFLTYFQNEAQLEKSRLLSDRFSAERPKGSFSTLEIQRTEQGDSAMYLCASSIWVRGRETQYFGPGTRLLVL.

The chain couples TRBV4-1 to TRBJ2-5, with D perhaps TRBD1 (7 bases). Per the germline V gene, CDR1 is MGHRA and CDR2 is YSYEKL. Trimming cost V 2 bases and J 5 bases, with 24 bases left between them. The CDR3 runs 18 residues. CDR3 sequence (DNA): TGCGCCAGCAGCCAATACCGGGGGTCAGCTAGGGGACAGGAGACCCAGTACTTC. Translated: CASSQYRGSARGQETQYF.

The chain recombines TRBV27 with TRBJ1-6; a possible D gene is TRBD1 (6 bases). CDR1 is MNHEY, CDR2 SMNVEV, per germline (reference sequence). With 3 bases removed from V and 10 bases from J, the gap between germline ends came to 16 bases. This CDR3 spans 15 amino acids. CDR3 bases: TGTGCCAGCAGTTTTTCGGGACAAATTCCATCACCCCTCCACTTT. Translating it yields CASSFSGQIPSPLHF.

The V and J genes are TRBV27 and TRBJ2-3, with 7 positions matching TRBD2. Trimming at V came to 2 bases and at J to 2 bases, leaving 4 bases not matched to a gene. The V gene's germline CDR1 is MNHEY and CDR2 SMNVEV (reference sequence). This CDR3 is built from 15 residues. The CDR3 loop is CASSLLAENTDTQYF. CDR3 DNA sequence: TGTGCCAGCAGTTTACTAGCGGAGAACACAGATACGCAGTATTTT.

The chain employs TRBV11-2 and TRBJ1-1; D is unclear. Germline CDR1 SGHAT, CDR2 FQNNGV. This CDR3 comprises 13 residues. V lost 5 bases, J lost 5 bases, and 12 bases lay in between. The CDR3 nucleotides read TGTGCCAGCAGCCGTTTACCGGAGACTGAAGCTTTCTTT. It translates to CASSRLPETEAFF.

V gene TRBV29-1 combines with J gene TRBJ2-5; D possibly corresponds to TRBD2 (6 bases). CDR1 SQVTM and CDR2 ANQGSEA come from the germline V gene. Trimming took 5 bases from V and 5 from J, leaving 12 bases between them. The CDR3 covers 12 residues. Written as DNA, the CDR3 is TGCAGCGTTCAGGAGGGATTGGAGACCCAGTACTTC. This translates into CSVQEGLETQYF. The full variable domain, with the rest looked up from reference TRBV29-1 and TRBJ2-5, is SAVISQKPSRDICQRGTSLTIQCQVDSQVTMMFWYRQQPGQSLTLIATANQGSEATYESGFVIDKFPISRPNLTFSTLTVSNMSPEDSSIYLCSVQEGLETQYFGPGTRLLVL.

V usage is TRBV7-6 and J usage is TRBJ1-3; weak D call: TRBD1 (6 bases). Germline CDR1 SGHVS, CDR2 FNYEAQ. V gave up 4 bases and J gave up 4 bases, with 11 bases separating them. This CDR3 has 14 residues. In DNA form, the CDR3 reads TGTGCCAGCAGCTCCGGACAGCCGGGAAACACCATATATTTT. Translated, it gives CASSSGQPGNTIYF.

V and J are TRBV15 and TRBJ2-7; D gene ambiguous. Trimming cost V 1 base and J 3 bases, with 10 bases left between them. The germline CDR1 and CDR2 sequences are LNHNV and YYDKDF (reference sequence). The CDR3 loop spans 14 amino acids. CDR3 amino acids: CATSRVVGFYEQYF. The DNA for the CDR3 is TGTGCCACCAGCAGAGTAGTCGGTTTCTACGAGCAGTACTTC.

In DNA form, the CDR3 reads TGTGCCAGTAGTGGATTTACAGGGCGAAGCACTGAAGCTTTCTTT. This sequence encodes CASSGFTGRSTEAFF. The chain couples TRBV19 to TRBJ1-1, with a tentative D call TRBD1 (6 bases). The V end was cut by 5 bases, the J end by 4 bases, with 17 bases between. CDR3 length equals 15 residues. Looked up from germline, CDR1 is LNHDA and CDR2 is SQIVND (reference sequence).

The chain employs TRBV27 and TRBJ2-7; perhaps TRBD2 as D (5 bases). Germline assignment: CDR1 MNHEY and CDR2 SMNVEV (reference sequence). Trimming removed 5 bases from V and 3 bases from J, with 11 bases in between. This CDR3 is built from 13 residues. This chain's CDR3 is CASSRGRGYEQYF. The CDR3 coding sequence is TGTGCCAGCAGTCGTGGACGGGGCTACGAGCAGTACTTC.

The chain couples TRBV7-8 to TRBJ1-3, with D uncertain. Germline V CDR1 and CDR2: SGHVS, FQNEAQ. The ends were cut back, 5 bases at V and 2 bases at J, with 10 bases in the middle. The CDR3 is 14 amino acids. DNA for the CDR3: TGTGCCAGCAGCGTGACGGGAGCTGGAAACACCATATATTTT. Protein: CASSVTGAGNTIYF. The full variable domain, completed using reference TRBV7-8 and TRBJ1-3, is GAGVSQSPRYKVAKRGQDVALRCDPISGHVSLFWYQQALGQGPEFLTYFQNEAQLDKSGLPSDRFFAERPEGSVSTLKIQRTQQEDSAVYLCASSVTGAGNTIYFGEGSWLTVV.

V and J are TRBV5-1 and TRBJ2-3; 10 bases are shared with TRBD2. This CDR3 has 15 residues. V shed 3 bases and J 4 bases; nucleotides not matched to a gene: 5. Germline V gene lookup returns CDR1 SGHRS and CDR2 YFSETQ. The CDR3 DNA follows: TGCGCCAGCAGCTGGGCGACTAGCGGGTCAGATACGCAGTATTTT. As protein: CASSWATSGSDTQYF.

This chain connects TRBV7-6 to TRBJ1-2, with a tentative D call TRBD1 (5 bases). Germline V lookup: CDR1 SGHVS, CDR2 FNYEAQ. The ends were cut back, 5 bases at V and 5 bases at J, with 15 bases in the middle. This CDR3 has 14 amino acids. The CDR3: CASSPQGGDYGYTF. As DNA, the CDR3 is TGTGCCAGCAGCCCCCAGGGAGGGGATTATGGCTACACCTTC.

The chain uses TRBV28 and TRBJ2-1; 8 nucleotides match TRBD2. The V gene's germline CDR1 is MDHEN and CDR2 SYDVKM. V dropped 3 bases and J dropped 9; count of bases not matched to a gene: 4. The length of the CDR3 is 13 residues. The CDR3 spells CASSFGTSVEQFF. Here the CDR3 DNA reads TGTGCCAGCAGTTTTGGGACTAGTGTTGAGCAGTTCTTC.

The J gene is TRBJ2-1, the V gene TRBV24-1, with D maybe TRBD2 (6 bases). Germline-derived CDR1 and CDR2 are KGHDR and SFDVKD. V shed 6 bases and J shed 9 bases, with 17 bases lying between them. CDR3 length equals 14 residues. The CDR3, as DNA: TGTGCCACCAGTTCGACTAGTGGGTTGGTTGAGCAGTTCTTC. Its translation is CATSSTSGLVEQFF.

The chain employs TRBV2 and TRBJ1-6; a possible D gene is TRBD1 (5 bases). V was clipped by 8 bases and J by 8 bases, with 19 bases between them. This CDR3 has 15 residues. CDR1 and CDR2 (germline): SNHLY, FYNNEI. This CDR3 reads CASGELDPRDSPLHF. DNA for the CDR3: TGTGCCAGCGGGGAACTGGACCCCAGGGATTCACCCCTCCACTTT.

The rearrangement links TRBV24-1 to TRBJ2-7; 7 bases are shared with TRBD1. The CDR3 length is 15 residues. The germline CDR1 and CDR2 sequences are KGHDR and SFDVKD. With 3 bases clipped from V and 7 bases from J, the junction kept 11 bases outside the gene matches. The CDR3, as DNA: TGTGCCACCAGTGATCCCCGGGACAGAGGCATGGAGCAGTACTTC. This encodes CATSDPRDRGMEQYF.